A selection of T cell receptor beta chains follows, all from one sample in a study of CD8 T cells in Susac syndrome. TCRdb re-derived calls from the immunoSEQ multiplex PCR reads in MiXCR, one entry per CDR3 protein. This sample has some 120,000 distinct CDR3 sequences, with about 96% found just once. Sequencing was carried out using CD4+ T cells from PBMCs. The receptors were sampled from a human donor in good health. The conserved cysteine and the conserved F or W are not part of the CDR3 here. Fields, in order: V gene, clone size, J gene, CDR3 protein. Clone size is stated in some rows and not others, as once, few, many or a class when expanded.

>TRBV9|once|TRBJ2-1
ASSSTGLAGGNEQF
>TRBV7-2|NA|TRBJ2-4
ASSLEKGNIQY
>TRBV19|NA|TRBJ2-7
ASSILDRDDEQY
>TRBV28|NA|TRBJ2-3
ASSLGGRVADTQY
>TRBV3-1|NA|TRBJ1-5
ASSQDRTDQPQH
>TRBV5-1|NA|TRBJ2-1
ASSLLAAYNEQF
>TRBV7-2|NA|TRBJ2-5
ASSFRAETQY
>TRBV30|NA|TRBJ1-5
AWSVQQDSNQPQH
>TRBV28|few|TRBJ2-5
ASSLGGQQETQY
>TRBV29-1|NA|TRBJ2-3
SLARQGDSTDTQY
>TRBV28|NA|TRBJ1-4
ASSFPTGQGEKLF
>TRBV14|NA|TRBJ2-5
ASSPSGNSQETQY
>TRBV7-9|NA|TRBJ2-2
ASSMTGTLRNTGELF
>TRBV18|NA|TRBJ1-4
ASPPGTGGEKLF
>TRBV28|NA|TRBJ1-1
AISTYTEAF
>TRBV6-5|NA|TRBJ2-2
ASSLWLAGELF
>TRBV15|NA|TRBJ2-7
ATSRPTLAGAGEQY
>TRBV28|NA|TRBJ2-4
ASEVAGTNIQY
>TRBV5-4|NA|TRBJ2-3
ASSFFSGRSPDTQY
>TRBV12-3/TRBV12-4|NA|TRBJ2-2
ASSLALSGPGELF
>TRBV27|NA|TRBJ1-5
ASRPRWGQPQH
>TRBV7-9|NA|TRBJ1-5
ASSTDRDSNQPQH
>TRBV30|NA|TRBJ1-4
AWRRATNEKLF
>TRBV10-2|NA|TRBJ2-7
ASSEDRVREQY
>TRBV27|NA|TRBJ2-5
ASSSQGFGETQY
>TRBV13|NA|TRBJ2-5
ASSPPGQVQETQY
>TRBV28|NA|TRBJ1-2
ASSFRQPGYT
>TRBV29-1|NA|TRBJ2-5
LGTSGSGGETQY
>TRBV2|once|TRBJ2-1
AGESGRNNEQF
>TRBV29-1|once|TRBJ2-7
SAWLGSSYEQY
>TRBV4-2|NA|TRBJ2-5
ASSPDRGGGKTQY
>TRBV12-3/TRBV12-4|NA|TRBJ1-1
ASSLQGADTEAF
>TRBV20-1|NA|TRBJ1-5
SASQGSNQPQH
>TRBV2|NA|TRBJ2-5
ASTGGLPTETQY
>TRBV20-1|once|TRBJ2-4
SARTGGANIQY
>TRBV28|NA|TRBJ1-2
ASSSRAPTHYGYT
>TRBV10-3|NA|TRBJ2-1
AISEKGNEQF
>TRBV2|NA|TRBJ2-5
ASSGGETQY
>TRBV3-1|NA|TRBJ1-5
ASSFSGNSNQPQH
>TRBV5-1|NA|TRBJ1-1
ASSLRWGSNTEAF